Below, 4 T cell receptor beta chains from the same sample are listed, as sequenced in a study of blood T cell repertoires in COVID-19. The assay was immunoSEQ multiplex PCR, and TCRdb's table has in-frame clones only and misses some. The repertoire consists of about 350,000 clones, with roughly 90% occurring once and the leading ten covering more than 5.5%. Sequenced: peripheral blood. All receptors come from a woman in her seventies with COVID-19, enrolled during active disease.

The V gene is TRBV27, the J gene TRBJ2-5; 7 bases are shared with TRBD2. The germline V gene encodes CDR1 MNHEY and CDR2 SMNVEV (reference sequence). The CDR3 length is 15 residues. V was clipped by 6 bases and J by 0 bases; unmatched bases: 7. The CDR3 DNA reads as TGTGCCAGCAGCCGGGACTACCAGTACCAAGAGACCCAGTACTTC. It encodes CASSRDYQYQETQYF.

CDR3 bases: TGTGCCAGCAGCCAAGTGTCTTGGACTAGCGGGGAGCTTAACACCGGGGAGCTGTTTTTT. Translating it yields CASSQVSWTSGELNTGELFF. The chain is built from TRBV4-2 and TRBJ2-2; the match to TRBD2 covers 12 bases. The trim removed 1 base at V and 2 bases at J, leaving 11 bases unmatched. The CDR3 extends over 20 amino acids. Germline V lookup: CDR1 LGHNA, CDR2 YNFKEQ.

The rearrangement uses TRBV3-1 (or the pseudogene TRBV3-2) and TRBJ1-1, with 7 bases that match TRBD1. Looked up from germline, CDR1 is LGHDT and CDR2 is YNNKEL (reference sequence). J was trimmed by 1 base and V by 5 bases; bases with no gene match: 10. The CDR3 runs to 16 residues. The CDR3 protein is CASSSYQTGENTEAFF. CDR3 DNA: TGTGCCAGCAGCTCGTACCAAACAGGGGAGAACACTGAAGCTTTCTTT.

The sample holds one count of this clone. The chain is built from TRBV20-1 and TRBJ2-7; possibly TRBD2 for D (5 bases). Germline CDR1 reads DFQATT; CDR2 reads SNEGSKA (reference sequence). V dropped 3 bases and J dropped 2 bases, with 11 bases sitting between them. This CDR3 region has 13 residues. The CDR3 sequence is CSASRGSAYEQYF. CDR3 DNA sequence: TGCAGTGCTAGTCGGGGATCGGCCTACGAGCAGTACTTC.